This T cell receptor (beta chain) was recorded in a study of tissue T cells after allogeneic stem cell transplantation. TCRdb keeps only in-frame clones here, not all; method: immunoSEQ multiplex PCR. The table lists more than 1,500 clones, about 50% of them singletons, with around a fifth in the top ten. To note about this clone: Mouse names are used for the genes. The sequence runs out 1 residue before the end of the CDR3; the remainder is reconstructed from the germline J gene.

V was pared by 2 bases and J by 4 bases, with 1 base between. The CDR3 sequence is 11 residues long. Germline V gene sequence: CDR1 SGHND, CDR2 FRSKSL. Documented time point: mouse harvest day 14 after allogeneic transplant. The graft held 10^6 splenic CD5+ T cells and 10^7 T-cell-depleted bone marrow cells. This mouse GVHD model was MHC-mismatched B6 to BALB/c, profiled day 7 or 14. The sequenced sample consisted of gut tissue. The clonotype was recovered from a female BALB/c mouse given C57BL/6 T cells with graft-versus-host disease after an allogeneic hematopoietic cell transplant. The chain carries TRBV15 and TRBJ2-5; D uncertain. The CDR3 reads CASSLKDTQYF. Incomplete CDR3 DNA: TGTGCCAGCAGTTTAAAAGACACCCAGTAC.